This paragraph covers one TCR beta chain sequence. Per the germline V gene, CDR1 is SGHVS and CDR2 is FNYEAQ. Trimming shortened V by 4 bases and J by 1 base, and 7 bases separated the two germline ends. This CDR3 is built from 13 residues. This sample was taken from a study of blood T cell repertoires in COVID-19. Original handling: Amplification of reference gene primers provided the estimated nucleated cell counts. Repertoires were generated with immunoSEQ multiplex PCR, while TCRdb's copy carries only in-frame clones and drops some. V, J and clone size derive from that table, while D and trimming were established from the DNA sequence. The repertoire includes about 49,000 clones, around 83% of them detected once, and roughly 1.5% sits in the top ten.

Sequences were obtained from peripheral blood. The V call is TRBV7-6, the J call TRBJ1-1; no definite D call. The receptor's source is a man aged 45-60 years with acute or convalescent COVID-19. CDR3 amino acids: CASSSSPNTEAFF. DNA for the CDR3: TGTGCCAGCAGCTCTAGCCCGAACACTGAAGCTTTCTTT.